Below are 17 T cell receptor beta chains sequenced from a single sample in a study of cytomegalovirus exposure and HLA in healthy donors (dated by TCRdb to the late 2010s). The library was obtained by the immunoSEQ multiplex PCR assay. For the multiplex PCR, a mixture combining 60 forward primers for TCR Vbeta segments and 13 reverse primers for TCR Jbeta segments was used. TCRdb took this table from immuneACCESS and kept in-frame rearrangements with V and J called. Such tables lack part of the clones; where checked against another copy, unresolved V genes explain under half of the gap, and the rest is unexplained. This sample comprises about 130,000 clones, approximately 71% of them detected only once. The top ten hold 2% to 2.5% of the sample. Source material: PBMCs. The receptors come from a man younger than 45 in good health and CMV-seronegative.

The gene calls are TRBV9 and TRBJ2-3; 10 nucleotides line up with TRBD1. The ends lost 4 bases at V and 1 base at J; junction bases unmatched: 9. Germline assignment: CDR1 SGDLS and CDR2 YYNGEE. This CDR3 comprises 17 residues. CDR3 amino acids: CASSPRTGGFGTDTQYF. CDR3 bases: TGTGCCAGCAGCCCCCGGACAGGGGGTTTTGGCACAGATACGCAGTATTTT.

CDR3 residues: CASSPSPLAGGTDTQYF. CDR3 coding DNA: TGTGCCAGCAGTCCCTCCCCACTAGCGGGGGGCACAGATACGCAGTATTTT. The J gene is TRBJ2-3, the V gene TRBV6-4, with TRBD2 matching over 11 bases. Germline lookup yields CDR1 MRHNA and CDR2 SNTAGT. This CDR3 has 17 amino acids. The V gene end was trimmed by 5 bases and the J gene end by 1 base; junction bases not matched to a gene: 8.

The rearrangement joins TRBV5-1 to TRBJ1-1, with D uncertain. V was pared by 0 bases and J by 2 bases, with 5 bases between. CDR3 length equals 13 residues. Germline values: CDR1 SGHRS, CDR2 YFSETQ. DNA for the CDR3: TGCGCCAGCAGCTTGGGGCCTAACACTGAAGCTTTCTTT. This sequence encodes CASSLGPNTEAFF. The entire variable domain, with the rest obtained from reference TRBV5-1 and TRBJ1-1, is as follows: KAGVTQTPRYLIKTRGQQVTLSCSPISGHRSVSWYQQTPGQGLQFLFEYFSETQRNKGNFPGRFSGRQFSNSRSEMNVSTLELGDSALYLCASSLGPNTEAFFGQGTRLTVV.

This clone turned up a few times. The rearrangement links TRBV5-4 to TRBJ2-3; a possible D gene is TRBD2 (6 bases). The V and J ends lost 3 bases and 2 bases respectively, with 7 bases between them. This CDR3 region has 13 residues. CDR1 and CDR2 from the germline V gene are SGHNT and YYREEE (reference sequence). Here the CDR3 reads CASSWGVTDTQYF. CDR3 coding DNA: TGTGCCAGCAGCTGGGGGGTCACAGATACGCAGTATTTT.

The chain is built from TRBV18 and TRBJ2-1; 12 positions match TRBD2. CDR3 length: 20 amino acids. Trimming removed 3 bases from V and 5 bases from J; junction bases left unmatched: 17. Germline V gene sequence: CDR1 KGHSH, CDR2 LQKENI. CDR3 sequence: CASSPQDSVGRLAGDNEQFF. For the CDR3, the DNA is TGTGCCAGCTCACCTCAGGACAGCGTCGGACGACTAGCGGGAGACAATGAGCAGTTCTTC.

The chain couples TRBV4-1 to TRBJ2-7; 7 bases map to TRBD2. The CDR3 is made up of 17 amino acids. V gave up 3 bases and J gave up 3 bases; unmatched junction bases: 14. In germline, CDR1 is MGHRA, CDR2 YSYEKL. In DNA, the CDR3 is TGCGCCAGCAGCCATCTACCGGGGGGACTACCCTTCTACGAGCAGTACTTC. Translated, it gives CASSHLPGGLPFYEQYF.

The chain links TRBV5-1 to TRBJ2-1; 8 bases line up with TRBD1. Germline V gene lookup returns CDR1 SGHRS and CDR2 YFSETQ. Losses at the gene ends were 4 bases for V and 7 bases for J; bases not matched to a gene: 4. CDR3 length: 13 residues. In DNA form, the CDR3 reads TGCGCCAGCAGCATACAGGGGGAAAATGAGCAGTTCTTC. Its translation is CASSIQGENEQFF.

The rearrangement links TRBV6-1 to TRBJ2-7; no reliable D call. CDR1 and CDR2 (germline): MNHNS, SASEGT. CDR3 length: 14 residues. The germline V and J ends were trimmed by 1 base and 3 bases, with 10 bases remaining between them. In DNA form, the CDR3 reads TGTGCCAGCAGTGAAGGGCAGTACTACTACGAGCAGTACTTC. The encoded protein is CASSEGQYYYEQYF.

The rearrangement uses TRBV14 and TRBJ2-1; 7 nucleotides line up with TRBD2. CDR3 length: 16 amino acids. V dropped 2 bases and J dropped 4; count of bases not matched to a gene: 8. Germline V gene sequence: CDR1 SGHDN, CDR2 FVKESK. CDR3 residues: CASSQFGDYSYNEQFF. The CDR3 DNA reads as TGTGCCAGCAGCCAATTTGGGGACTACTCGTACAATGAGCAGTTCTTC.

This clone was counted only a few times. The chain has TRBV6-5 and TRBJ2-2; tentative D call: TRBD1 (6 bases). With 7 bases removed from V and 7 bases from J, the gap between germline ends came to 13 bases. Germline V gene sequence: CDR1 MNHEY, CDR2 SVGAGI. This CDR3 is 13 amino acids long. Here the CDR3 DNA reads TGTGCCAGCAAGAAAGGGGGTAACGGGGAGCTGTTTTTT. It codes for CASKKGGNGELFF.

This chain links TRBV29-1 with TRBJ1-1; no firm D call. In germline, CDR1 is SQVTM, CDR2 ANQGSEA. The CDR3 has 10 residues. V lost 7 bases and J lost 7, with 10 bases in between. CDR3: CSALGFEAFF. CDR3 DNA sequence: TGCAGCGCTCTCGGGTTTGAAGCTTTCTTT. The variable domain in full, with the rest retrieved from reference TRBV29-1 and TRBJ1-1, is SAVISQKPSRDICQRGTSLTIQCQVDSQVTMMFWYRQQPGQSLTLIATANQGSEATYESGFVIDKFPISRPNLTFSTLTVSNMSPEDSSIYLCSALGFEAFFGQGTRLTVV.

The V and J genes are TRBV28 and TRBJ2-3; D not resolved. The length of the CDR3 is 14 residues. Trimming pared 2 bases from V and 5 bases from J, leaving 11 bases between. Per germline, CDR1 MDHEN and CDR2 SYDVKM. As DNA, the CDR3 is TGTGCCAGCAGTTTACAGGCAGGAATAGATACGCAGTATTTT. This gives the protein CASSLQAGIDTQYF.

The rearrangement joins TRBV27 to TRBJ1-5, with 8 nucleotides matching TRBD1. The CDR3 extends over 14 amino acids. V lost 4 bases to trimming and J lost 5 bases; unmatched junction nucleotides: 4. Germline V gives CDR1 MNHEY, CDR2 SMNVEV (reference sequence). The CDR3 region is CASSWTGSDQPQHF. The CDR3 DNA is TGTGCCAGCAGTTGGACAGGGAGCGATCAGCCCCAGCATTTT.

This clone occurred a few times. The gene calls are TRBV6-5 and TRBJ2-3; 7 bases fit TRBD2. Unmatched junction bases numbered 7, after V lost 7 bases and J lost 0 bases. The germline gives CDR1 MNHEY, CDR2 SVGAGI. The CDR3 spans 15 residues. The CDR3 protein is CASTLLATSTDTQYF. The CDR3 nucleotides read TGTGCCAGCACCTTACTAGCGACAAGCACAGATACGCAGTATTTT.

CDR3 sequence (DNA): TGTGCCAGCAGCGTAGAGGGTAGCGGGACCTACGAGCAGTACTTC. Residues: CASSVEGSGTYEQYF. The chain combines TRBV9 with TRBJ2-7; 8 bases fit TRBD2. The CDR3 has 15 residues. Looked up from germline, CDR1 is SGDLS and CDR2 is YYNGEE. Trimming at V came to 0 bases and at J to 2 bases, leaving 4 bases not matched to a gene.

The chain joins TRBV11-1 to TRBJ2-7; no clear D gene. V gave up 5 bases and J gave up 3 bases, with 8 bases separating them. The CDR3 runs to 12 residues. Germline V CDR1 and CDR2: SGHAT, FQDESV (reference sequence). The CDR3 coding sequence is TGTGCCAGCAGCCTCCGCGGCTACGAGCAGTACTTC. Protein: CASSLRGYEQYF.

This chain connects TRBV29-1 to TRBJ2-4, with 8 bases identical to TRBD1. CDR1 and CDR2 from the germline V gene are SQVTM and ANQGSEA. The CDR3 length is 13 residues. Trimming cost V 6 bases and J 3 bases; bases outside gene matches: 4. CDR3 sequence reads: CSVPTGDKNIQYF. The CDR3, as DNA: TGCAGCGTCCCGACAGGGGACAAAAACATTCAGTACTTC. Using reference TRBV29-1 and TRBJ2-4 for the parts outside the CDR3, the full variable domain is SAVISQKPSRDICQRGTSLTIQCQVDSQVTMMFWYRQQPGQSLTLIATANQGSEATYESGFVIDKFPISRPNLTFSTLTVSNMSPEDSSIYLCSVPTGDKNIQYFGAGTRLSVL.